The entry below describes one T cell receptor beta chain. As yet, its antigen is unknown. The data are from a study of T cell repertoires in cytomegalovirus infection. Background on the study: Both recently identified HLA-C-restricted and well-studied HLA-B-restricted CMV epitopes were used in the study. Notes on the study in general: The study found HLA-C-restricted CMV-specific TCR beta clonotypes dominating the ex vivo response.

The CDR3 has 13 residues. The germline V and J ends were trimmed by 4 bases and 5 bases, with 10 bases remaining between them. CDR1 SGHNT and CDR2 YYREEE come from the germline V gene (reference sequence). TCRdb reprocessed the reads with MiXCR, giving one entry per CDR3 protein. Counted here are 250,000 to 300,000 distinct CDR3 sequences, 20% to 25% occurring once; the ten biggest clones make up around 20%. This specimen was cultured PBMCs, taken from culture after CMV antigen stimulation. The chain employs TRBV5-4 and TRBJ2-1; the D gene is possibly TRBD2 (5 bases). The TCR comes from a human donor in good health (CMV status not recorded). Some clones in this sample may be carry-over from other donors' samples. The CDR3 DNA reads TGTGCCAGCAGCCTTACTAGTCACAATGAGCAGTTCTTC. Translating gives CASSLTSHNEQFF.